A single sample is the source of the 23 T cell receptor beta chains below, sequenced in a study of cytomegalovirus exposure and HLA in healthy donors. Primers for the PCR totalled 60 Vbeta and 13 Jbeta. This table comes from immunoSEQ multiplex PCR, and its TCRdb copy is limited to in-frame clones, with some not included. Among more than 100,000 clones listed, 75% to 85% were seen once. Sequencing used PBMCs. These receptors were obtained from a woman aged 40 to 50 in good health and CMV-seronegative.

This sequence joins TRBV13 and TRBJ1-4; D is perhaps TRBD1 (6 bases). Trimming took 5 bases from V and 1 from J, leaving 14 bases between them. CDR1 is PRHDT, CDR2 FYEKMQ, per germline (reference sequence). The CDR3 totals 16 residues. The CDR3: CASSDTGSGTNEKLFF. In DNA, the CDR3 is TGTGCCAGCAGCGATACAGGGAGCGGAACTAATGAAAAACTGTTTTTT.

The CDR3 reads CASSYRKTGGNQPQHF. The CDR3 DNA is TGTGCCAGCAGTTACAGGAAGACAGGAGGCAATCAGCCCCAGCATTTT. This chain links TRBV6-5 with TRBJ1-5; tentative D call: TRBD1 (6 bases). Germline loops: CDR1 MNHEY, CDR2 SVGAGI. The CDR3 consists of 16 residues. Trimming removed 2 bases from V and 2 bases from J, with 13 bases in between.

The chain uses TRBV5-5 and TRBJ2-7; 8 bases agree with TRBD2. CDR1 and CDR2 (germline): SGHKS, YYEKEE (reference sequence). The V segment lost 5 bases and the J segment 1 base; nucleotides outside the gene matches: 8. The CDR3 length is 15 residues. Here the CDR3 DNA reads TGTGCCAGCAGTCGTCAGCGGGGGAATTCCTACGAGCAGTACTTC. This sequence encodes CASSRQRGNSYEQYF. The whole variable domain, filled in from reference TRBV5-5 and TRBJ2-7, reads DAGVTQSPTHLIKTRGQQVTLRCSPISGHKSVSWYQQVLGQGPQFIFQYYEKEERGRGNFPDRFSARQFPNYSSELNVNALLLGDSALYLCASSRQRGNSYEQYFGPGTRLTVT.

The CDR3 DNA follows: TGTGCCAGCGAGAGGGCGGGTAAGATCTATGGCTACACCTTC. It codes for CASERAGKIYGYTF. The chain joins TRBV6-6 to TRBJ1-2; no clear D gene. Germline CDR1 MNHNY, CDR2 SVGAGI (reference sequence). CDR3 length equals 14 residues. Trimming shortened V by 8 bases and J by 4 bases, and 17 bases separated the two germline ends.

The V gene is TRBV28, the J gene TRBJ1-6, with D hard to call. Looked up from germline, CDR1 is MDHEN and CDR2 is SYDVKM. Deletions cut 7 bases from V and 7 bases from J, with 14 bases between. This CDR3 region has 14 residues. The CDR3 DNA reads TGTGCCAGCACCCGCCCCTGGCCGAATTCACCCCTCCACTTT. The encoded protein is CASTRPWPNSPLHF.

On this clone: A junction end diverges from the germline sequence, so it may reflect a read error. The rearrangement joins TRBV7-7 to TRBJ2-5; 11 bases map to TRBD1. This CDR3 has 17 residues. The germline gives CDR1 SSHAT, CDR2 FNYEAQ (reference sequence). This CDR3 reads CASSLGASGTGGETQYF. CDR3 nucleotides: TGTGCTAGCAGCTTAGGAGCTTCTGGGACAGGGGGAGAGACCCAGTACTTC.

This chain joins TRBV4-3 and TRBJ2-1, with 7 bases fitting TRBD2. The CDR3 is made up of 17 amino acids. The germline gives CDR1 LGHNA, CDR2 YSLEER. The J segment lost 2 bases and the V segment lost 0 bases, leaving 7 bases of the junction unmatched. DNA for the CDR3: TGCGCCAGCAGCCAAGAAGAGGCGGGGGAGCCCTACAATGAGCAGTTCTTC. Protein: CASSQEEAGEPYNEQFF.

Remarks on this clone: Other nucleotide sequences in the sample specify the same CDR3. The chain combines TRBV6-5 with TRBJ2-3; TRBD2 matches at 8 bases. Looked up from germline, CDR1 is MNHEY and CDR2 is SVGAGI. The V gene end was trimmed by 0 bases and the J gene end by 5 bases; junction bases not matched to a gene: 4. The CDR3 is 15 amino acids. The CDR3 here is CASSYSGLAGDTQYF. In nucleotides, the CDR3 is TGTGCCAGCAGTTACTCCGGACTAGCAGGAGATACGCAGTATTTT.

This rearrangement joins TRBV2 to TRBJ2-2; TRBD1 matches at 10 bases. This CDR3 region has 15 residues. With 4 bases clipped from V and 5 bases from J, the junction kept 4 bases outside the gene matches. Germline loops: CDR1 SNHLY, CDR2 FYNNEI. In DNA, the CDR3 is TGTGCCAGCAGTGGACAGGGGGCGACGACCGGGGAGCTGTTTTTT. This codes for CASSGQGATTGELFF.

The sample holds a few counts of this clone. This sequence joins TRBV12-5 and TRBJ1-2, with D possibly matching TRBD1 (5 bases). This CDR3 is 13 amino acids long. V was cut by 7 bases and J by 4 bases, with 13 bases left in between. CDR1 and CDR2 (germline): LGHNT, FRNRAP. The CDR3 DNA reads TGTGCTAGTGCCTCCGGGGGGTCCTATGGCTACACCTTC. Amino acids: CASASGGSYGYTF.

The genes are TRBV9 and TRBJ1-4; D perhaps matches TRBD1 (5 bases). There are 14 residues in the CDR3. Per the germline V gene, CDR1 is SGDLS and CDR2 is YYNGEE. The germline V and J ends were trimmed by 3 bases and 8 bases, with 14 bases remaining between them. This CDR3 reads CASSGQRKGEKLFF. CDR3 sequence (DNA): TGTGCCAGCAGCGGACAACGGAAGGGGGAAAAACTGTTTTTT.

This chain connects TRBV28 to TRBJ2-7, with D possibly being TRBD1 (6 bases). The V and J ends lost 5 bases and 3 bases respectively, with 17 bases between them. CDR1 is MDHEN, CDR2 SYDVKM, per germline. CDR3 length equals 15 residues. The CDR3: CASSRTLGQNYEQYF. The CDR3 DNA is TGTGCCAGCAGTCGTACGCTAGGACAGAACTACGAGCAGTACTTC.

The J gene is TRBJ1-2, the V gene TRBV4-3; D is unresolved. The CDR3 has 15 residues. Trimming left V 4 bases short and J 5 bases short, with 17 bases between. CDR1 is LGHNA, CDR2 YSLEER, per germline. CDR3 sequence reads: CASSPGTSATYGYTF. The DNA for the CDR3 is TGCGCCAGCAGCCCAGGCACTTCAGCAACATATGGCTACACCTTC.

CDR3 bases: TGTGCCAGCAGCGTAGACAGGGCTAACTATGGCTACACCTTC. It codes for CASSVDRANYGYTF. The chain uses TRBV9 and TRBJ1-2, with D maybe TRBD1 (6 bases). CDR3 size: 14 residues. Germline V CDR1 and CDR2: SGDLS, YYNGEE. Trimming cost V 0 bases and J 0 bases, with 6 bases left between them.

The genes are TRBV14 and TRBJ2-5; D is unresolved. Germline CDR1 reads SGHDN; CDR2 reads FVKESK. V was clipped by 2 bases and J by 3 bases, with 7 bases between them. The CDR3 is 13 amino acids. In DNA form, the CDR3 reads TGTGCCAGCAGCCAAAGTCAGAAAGAGACCCAGTACTTC. Translated: CASSQSQKETQYF. Filled out from reference TRBV14 and TRBJ2-5, the complete variable domain reads EAGVTQFPSHSVIEKGQTVTLRCDPISGHDNLYWYRRVMGKEIKFLLHFVKESKQDESGMPNNRFLAERTGGTYSTLKVQPAELEDSGVYFCASSQSQKETQYFGPGTRLLVL.

The gene calls are TRBV5-1 and TRBJ2-6; D may be TRBD1 (7 bases). The CDR3 is 15 residues long. Germline V lookup: CDR1 SGHRS, CDR2 YFSETQ. Trimming left V 7 bases short and J 2 bases short, with 13 bases between. CDR3 amino acids: CASGLTGAGANVLTF. The CDR3 DNA follows: TGCGCCAGCGGACTAACAGGGGCTGGGGCCAACGTCCTGACTTTC.

J is TRBJ2-7 and V is TRBV11-2; the D gene is possibly TRBD2 (6 bases). This CDR3 is 16 amino acids long. Germline loops: CDR1 SGHAT, CDR2 FQNNGV. V was shortened by 5 bases and J by 1 base, with 18 bases between the two germline ends. The CDR3 sequence: CASSPHPRGASYEQYF. For the CDR3, the DNA is TGTGCCAGCAGCCCCCATCCCCGCGGGGCGTCCTACGAGCAGTACTTC. Together with reference TRBV11-2 and TRBJ2-7, the CDR3 gives the full variable domain: EAGVAQSPRYKIIEKRQSVAFWCNPISGHATLYWYQQILGQGPKLLIQFQNNGVVDDSQLPKDRFSAERLKGVDSTLKIQPAKLEDSAVYLCASSPHPRGASYEQYFGPGTRLTVT.

V is TRBV11-2 and J is TRBJ2-6, with 8 bases fitting TRBD1. CDR3 size: 18 residues. With 5 bases clipped from V and 1 base from J, the junction kept 10 bases outside the gene matches. Germline CDR1 and CDR2: SGHAT and FQNNGV. The CDR3 protein is CASSPLGQASSGANVLTF. The CDR3 DNA reads as TGTGCCAGCAGCCCCCTGGGACAGGCTAGTTCTGGGGCCAACGTCCTGACTTTC.

The rearrangement uses TRBV19 and TRBJ1-4, with 9 bases matching TRBD1. This CDR3 spans 15 amino acids. From germline, CDR1 is LNHDA and CDR2 SQIVND (reference sequence). V shed 5 bases, J shed 8 bases, and the junction held 9 bases outside the gene matches. CDR3 bases: TGTGCCAGTAGTCCCTGGGACAGGGAAGGAGAAAAACTGTTTTTT. Amino acid sequence: CASSPWDREGEKLFF.

This sequence joins TRBV4-1 and TRBJ2-5, with 7 nucleotides matching TRBD2. The CDR3 extends over 15 amino acids. With V trimmed by 4 bases and J by 1 base, 6 bases remained unmatched. Germline assignment: CDR1 MGHRA and CDR2 YSYEKL. CDR3: CASSRQPGGQETQYF. DNA for the CDR3: TGCGCCAGCAGCCGCCAGCCGGGGGGCCAAGAGACCCAGTACTTC.

The chain has TRBV5-4 and TRBJ2-7; 10 bases are shared with TRBD1. The CDR3 spans 14 residues. V dropped 4 bases and J dropped 4; count of bases not matched to a gene: 5. CDR1 and CDR2 (germline): SGHNT, YYREEE (reference sequence). The DNA for the CDR3 is TGTGCCAGCAGCGCCCCGGGACAGGGGTACGAGCAGTACTTC. Protein sequence: CASSAPGQGYEQYF.

This chain uses TRBV4-1 with TRBJ1-5; 7 bases align to TRBD1. V lost 0 bases and J lost 1; bases outside the gene matches: 6. Germline CDR1 and CDR2: MGHRA and YSYEKL. The CDR3 sequence is 17 residues long. The CDR3 spells CASSQERGGTSNQPQHF. The CDR3 DNA reads TGCGCCAGCAGCCAAGAAAGAGGGGGCACCAGCAATCAGCCCCAGCATTTT.

J is TRBJ1-1 and V is TRBV30, with 7 nucleotides matching TRBD1. Germline-derived CDR1 and CDR2 are GTSNPN and SVGIG (reference sequence). Trimming at V came to 3 bases and at J to 5 bases, leaving 6 bases not matched to a gene. CDR3 size: 13 residues. CDR3 DNA sequence: TGTGCCTGGAGGCAGACAGGGCGGACTGAAGCTTTCTTT. Translating it yields CAWRQTGRTEAFF. Combining the CDR3 with reference TRBV30 and TRBJ1-1 gives the whole variable domain SQTIHQWPATLVQPVGSPLSLECTVEGTSNPNLYWYRQAAGRGLQLLFYSVGIGQISSEVPQNLSASRPQDRQFILSSKKLLLSDSGFYLCAWRQTGRTEAFFGQGTRLTVV.